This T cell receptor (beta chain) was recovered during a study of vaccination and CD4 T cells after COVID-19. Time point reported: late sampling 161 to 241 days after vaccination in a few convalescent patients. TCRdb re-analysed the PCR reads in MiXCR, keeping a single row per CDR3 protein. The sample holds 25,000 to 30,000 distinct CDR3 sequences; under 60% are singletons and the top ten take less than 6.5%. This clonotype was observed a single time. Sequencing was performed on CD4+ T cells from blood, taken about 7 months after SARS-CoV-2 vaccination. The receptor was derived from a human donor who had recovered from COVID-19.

CDR3 residues: CASSSGLDRFTQYF. CDR3 coding DNA: TGTGCCAGCAGTTCAGGACTAGATAGGTTCACGCAGTATTTT. This chain connects TRBV6-5 to TRBJ2-3, with TRBD2 matching over 7 bases. Germline CDR1 reads MNHEY; CDR2 reads SVGAGI. V lost 4 bases and J lost 9; bases outside the gene matches: 10. The CDR3 runs 14 residues.